This TCR beta chain appears in the sequencing data of a study of neurological immune-mediated disorders. This clonotype was picked up many times. What it binds is not known. Study-wide results and limits: HTLV-1-associated myelopathy had the most TCR clonal expansion, whereas multiple sclerosis had the least (lower than in healthy controls).

Germline V gene sequence: CDR1 SGHRS, CDR2 YFSETQ. V lost 5 bases to trimming and J lost 3 bases, with 6 bases between them. CDR3 length: 11 amino acids. A single record per CDR3 protein comes from TCRdb applying MiXCR to the 5' RACE reads. The data contain some 47,000 distinct CDR3 sequences, around a sixth of them singletons. The group of healthy controls was made up of people who were blood bank volunteers in Maryland, USA. The specimen was PBMCs. J is TRBJ2-7 and V is TRBV5-1; D is unclear. The sequence derives from a man between 60 and 75 years old in good health. CDR3 coding DNA: TGCGCCAGCAGGGACGGCTACGAGCAGTACTTC. This codes for CASRDGYEQYF.